This is a list of T cell receptor beta chains from one sample in a study of T cell changes during pregnancy in multiple sclerosis. Clones were sequenced by immunoSEQ multiplex PCR, and TCRdb holds only the in-frame ones, with some missing. The table shows approximately 83,000 clones, with approximately 94% occurring only once. Sequencing was performed on peripheral blood, taken in the third trimester of pregnancy. All receptors come from a female donor with multiple sclerosis, enrolled in a pregnancy study. Both conserved end residues are part of each CDR3. D genes are given only for firm matches. Clone size is shown for a subset of rows, as once, few, many or a class of expanded clone.

d_gene	j_gene	abundance	v_gene	CDR3nt	CDR3aa
TRBD2	TRBJ2-1	few	TRBV18	TGTGCCAGCTCACCACTGCCAACTAGCGGGAGGACGGGTCACAATGAGCAGTTCTTC	CASSPLPTSGRTGHNEQFF
-	TRBJ2-5	once	TRBV11-2	TGTGCCAGCAGCTTAGGATCATCCAGGGGATCGGAGACCCAGTACTTC	CASSLGSSRGSETQYF
-	TRBJ2-1	-	TRBV11-2	TGTGCCAGCAGCTCCTGGCGGGATGAGCAGTTCTTC	CASSSWRDEQFF
-	TRBJ2-7	-	TRBV9	TGTGCCAGCAGCCCCCCTGGGGGGTGGGAGCAGTACTTC	CASSPPGGWEQYF
-	TRBJ1-1	-	TRBV28	TGTGCCAGCAGTTTGAGGGATTTGAACACTGAAGCTTTCTTT	CASSLRDLNTEAFF
-	TRBJ2-1	once	TRBV9	TGTGCCAGCAGCCCGGGGGGCGGAACCCACTACAATGAGCAGTTCTTC	CASSPGGGTHYNEQFF
-	TRBJ2-7	-	TRBV7-2	TGTGCCAGCAGCTTAGCCCGCGGGACTCCCTACGAGCAGTACTTC	CASSLARGTPYEQYF
TRBD1	TRBJ2-7	-	TRBV19	TGTGCCAGTAGCGTAGGGGGCGGGTACGAGCAGTACTTC	CASSVGGGYEQYF
-	TRBJ1-3	-	TRBV28	TGTGCCAGCAGTTTTGGGGCGACTGGAAACACCATATATTTT	CASSFGATGNTIYF
TRBD1	TRBJ1-1	-	TRBV13	TGTGCCAGCACCCTCCGGGGGACAGCTGAAGCTTTCTTT	CASTLRGTAEAFF
TRBD1	TRBJ2-5	-	TRBV7-3	TGTGCCAGCCCAAGCGGGACAGGGGAGACCCAGTACTTC	CASPSGTGETQYF
-	TRBJ2-1	-	TRBV10-3	TGTGCCATCAAGGTTACGGGCTACAATGAGCAGTTCTTC	CAIKVTGYNEQFF
-	TRBJ2-7	-	TRBV11-2	TGTGCCAGCAGCCTCCCCTCTGGTCTAGGCGAGCAGTACTTC	CASSLPSGLGEQYF
TRBD2	TRBJ2-3	-	TRBV7-9	TGTGCCAGCAGCTTAGGGATGGGACTAGCGGAAAGCACAGATACGCAGTATTTT	CASSLGMGLAESTDTQYF
TRBD2	TRBJ2-2	-	TRBV5-6	TGTGCCAGCAGCCCAGGTCTAGCGGGATTCACCGGGGAGCTGTTTTTT	CASSPGLAGFTGELFF
TRBD1	TRBJ1-1	-	TRBV2	TGTGCCAGCAGTCGGGACAGCCAAGGGGGCATGAACACTGAAGCTTTCTTT	CASSRDSQGGMNTEAFF
-	TRBJ2-2	once	TRBV15	TGTGCCACCAGCTCCCGCATAGAACAGCTCACCGGGGAGCTGTTTTTT	CATSSRIEQLTGELFF
TRBD2	TRBJ2-2	-	TRBV7-3	TGTGCCAGCAGCTCGGGGCCAACGGGAGGGATCACCGGGGAGCTGTTTTTT	CASSSGPTGGITGELFF
-	TRBJ1-6	-	TRBV4-3	TGCGCCAGCAGCCAACTATCCACAGGATCCTATAATTCACCCCTCCACTTT	CASSQLSTGSYNSPLHF
-	TRBJ2-7	few	TRBV7-8	TGTGCCAGCAGCTTAGGCAGACTCTCCTACGAGCAGTACTTC	CASSLGRLSYEQYF
TRBD2	TRBJ2-2	-	TRBV19	TGTGCCACCCGGAGGCGCGGGAGGGCCACCGGGGAGCTGTTTTTT	CATRRRGRATGELFF
TRBD1	TRBJ1-1	-	TRBV7-2	TGTGCCAGCAGCGCTTACAGGGGGAACACTGAAGCTTTCTTT	CASSAYRGNTEAFF
-	TRBJ1-1	-	TRBV4-1	TGCGCCAGCAGCCAAGGCCAATTACAGGGAGAAGCTTTCTTT	CASSQGQLQGEAFF
TRBD2	TRBJ2-2	-	TRBV28	TGTGCCAGCAGTACTCCTAGCGGGAGGGCCACAAACACCGGGGAGCTGTTTTTT	CASSTPSGRATNTGELFF
TRBD1	TRBJ1-1	few	TRBV9	TGTGCCAGCAGCGTTAATCCGGACAGGCACACTGAAGCTTTCTTT	CASSVNPDRHTEAFF
-	TRBJ1-2	-	TRBV18	TGTGCCAGCTCCGGTGTTAACTATGGCTACACCTTC	CASSGVNYGYTF
TRBD2	TRBJ2-1	-	TRBV5-1	TGCGCCAGCAGCTGGACTCCGGGACTAGCGGGAGATGAGCAGTTCTTC	CASSWTPGLAGDEQFF
-	TRBJ2-2	-	TRBV7-9	TGTGCCAGCACCCGGGTGGGGGAGCTGTTTTTT	CASTRVGELFF
-	TRBJ2-1	-	TRBV2	TGTGCCAGCGGGCCCCACAATGAGCAGTTCTTC	CASGPHNEQFF
TRBD1	TRBJ2-5	-	TRBV23-1	TGCGCCAGCAGTCAATCAGTTCCCCGACAGGGTCGACCCAGAGAGACCCAGTACTTC	CASSQSVPRQGRPRETQYF
TRBD1	TRBJ1-5	-	TRBV7-9	TGTGCCAGCAGCCTCCACCCGGACAGGGGTAGCAATCAGCCCCAGCATTTT	CASSLHPDRGSNQPQHF
TRBD1	TRBJ2-7	-	TRBV6-5	TGTGCCAGCGGCCCAGCCGGGACAGGGAACTACGAGCAGTACTTC	CASGPAGTGNYEQYF
-	TRBJ2-3	-	TRBV5-4	TGTGCCAGCAGCTTGCGTCTGCGGACAGCTGGCCCAGATACGCAGTATTTT	CASSLRLRTAGPDTQYF
-	TRBJ2-6	-	TRBV5-6	TGTGCCAGCAGCTTATTAGGGGCCAACGTCCTGACTTTC	CASSLLGANVLTF
-	TRBJ2-1	-	TRBV7-8	TGTGCCAGCAGCTTAACTGGGGGGAGGCCCCGGTACAATGAGCAGTTCTTC	CASSLTGGRPRYNEQFF
TRBD2	TRBJ2-1	-	TRBV6-5	TGTGCCAGCACTCGACTAGCGGGAGGTCGAGGTGAGCAGTTCTTC	CASTRLAGGRGEQFF
-	TRBJ1-3	-	TRBV7-8	TGTGCCAGCAGCTTAGGCGATCGTATCTCTGGAAACACCATATATTTT	CASSLGDRISGNTIYF
-	TRBJ2-7	-	TRBV14	TGTGCCAGCAGCCAAGATGGTTGGGAGGACTATGAGCAGTACTTC	CASSQDGWEDYEQYF
-	TRBJ1-2	-	TRBV5-4	TGTGCCAGCAGCTCCTCACAGTTCTATGGCTACACCTTC	CASSSSQFYGYTF
TRBD2	TRBJ2-1	few	TRBV30	TGTGCCTGGAAGCCTAGCGGGTCCTACAATGAGCAGTTCTTC	CAWKPSGSYNEQFF